The entry below describes one T cell receptor beta chain. Its target is unknown. V lost 4 bases, J lost 9 bases, and 12 bases lay in between. This CDR3 has 12 residues. CDR1 LNHDA and CDR2 SQIVND come from the germline V gene (reference sequence). This record belongs to a study of CD8+CD57+ T cells in acquired aplastic anemia. Turning to the study itself: Across the sorted CD4+ and CD8+ cells, DNA amounts averaged about 3 ug.

CD8+CD57+ cell expansion had been shown by flow cytometry in patients chosen for sequencing. Receipt of therapy had not occurred in any patient by the time of blood sampling. Genomic DNA, the template, was used for profiling of the TCR beta VDJ and CDR3. TCRdb recomputed calls from the reads with MiXCR, one row per CDR3 protein. Of 100,000 to 150,000 distinct CDR3 sequences listed, approximately 41% were seen once; the top ten hold over 2%. Study-level results: Overlapping CD8+ CDR3 repertoires of patients and controls contained under 35 shared sequences. With respect to CD8+ Simpson's diversity, patients and controls did not differ significantly.

The chain links TRBV19 to TRBJ1-2, with D tentatively TRBD1 (6 bases). The sample taken for sequencing was sorted CD4+, CD8+, or CD8+CD57+ T cells (not recorded which) from PBMCs. This sequence originates from a human donor with aplastic anemia. CDR3 loop: CASSTTGSSYTF. DNA for the CDR3: TGTGCCAGTAGTACAACAGGGTCAAGCTACACCTTC. Full variable domain (missing parts from reference TRBV19 and TRBJ1-2): DGGITQSPKYLFRKEGQNVTLSCEQNLNHDAMYWYRQDPGQGLRLIYYSQIVNDFQKGDIAEGYSVSREKKESFPLTVTSAQKNPTAFYLCASSTTGSSYTFGSGTRLTVV.